This is a list of T cell receptor beta chains from one sample in a study of OX40 agonist ivuxolimab in advanced cancers. Profiled with immunoSEQ multiplex PCR; TCRdb holds only in-frame clones, not every one. The sample carries over 65,000 clones, about 90% recorded once. The sample here was CD4+ or CD8+ T cells sorted from blood, taken in a trial of the OX40 agonist ivuxolimab. All receptors come from an adult with an advanced solid tumor such as melanoma, head and neck, liver or kidney cancer. CDR3s include the opening cysteine and the closing phenylalanine or tryptophan. A D gene is named only where the DNA matches it firmly. Size is omitted from some rows. Given values are once, few, many or a class for expanded clones.

j_call | d_call | clone_size | v_call | cdr3_aa | cdr3_nt
TRBJ2-7 | TRBD2 | - | TRBV18 | CASSPPSREGHEQYF | TGTGCCAGCTCACCACCGTCCCGGGAGGGCCACGAGCAGTACTTC
TRBJ2-2 | TRBD2 | - | TRBV7-2 | CASSWRAGDTGELFF | TGTGCCAGCAGCTGGAGGGCGGGGGACACCGGGGAGCTGTTTTTT
TRBJ1-4 | TRBD1 | - | TRBV11-2 | CASRAPGQQKLFF | TGTGCCAGCAGGGCACCGGGACAGCAAAAACTGTTTTTT
TRBJ1-1 | - | - | TRBV28 | CASRLKGPNTEAFF | TGTGCCAGCAGGTTAAAGGGGCCGAACACTGAAGCTTTCTTT
TRBJ2-1 | TRBD1 | - | TRBV10-3 | CASIRDSSSYNEQFF | TGTGCCAGCATCCGGGACAGTTCGAGCTACAATGAGCAGTTCTTC
TRBJ2-7 | - | - | TRBV5-1 | CASSPNYVYEQYF | TGCGCCAGCAGCCCGAACTATGTCTACGAGCAGTACTTC
TRBJ2-7 | TRBD2 | - | TRBV18 | CASSPGGTYEQYF | TGTGCCAGCTCACCCGGGGGGACCTACGAGCAGTACTTC
TRBJ2-1 | - | - | TRBV11-3 | CASSSGGGSYNEQFF | TGTGCCAGCAGCTCCGGTGGGGGGAGCTACAATGAGCAGTTCTTC
TRBJ2-3 | - | once | TRBV28 | CASSSGPDTQYF | TGTGCCAGCAGCTCAGGGCCAGATACGCAGTATTTT
TRBJ2-3 | - | - | TRBV6-1 | CASSEVGSDTQYF | TGTGCCAGCAGTGAAGTCGGCTCAGATACGCAGTATTTT
TRBJ2-5 | - | once | TRBV11-3 | CASDRGDRTKETQYF | TGTGCCAGCGACCGGGGGGACAGGACGAAAGAGACCCAGTACTTC
TRBJ1-3 | - | once | TRBV18 | CASSPPGGASGNTIYF | TGTGCCAGCTCACCACCGGGTGGGGCGTCAGGAAACACCATATATTTT
TRBJ2-1 | - | - | TRBV20-1 | CSASPHEQFF | TGCAGTGCTAGCCCCCATGAGCAGTTCTTC
TRBJ1-4 | - | - | TRBV2 | CASSELLGDPEKLFF | TGTGCCAGCAGTGAATTGTTAGGGGATCCGGAAAAACTGTTTTTT
TRBJ2-7 | TRBD1 | - | TRBV5-1 | CASSSIGGGTGPNEQYF | TGCGCCAGCAGCTCAATAGGGGGCGGGACAGGGCCCAACGAGCAGTACTTC
TRBJ1-6 | TRBD1 | once | TRBV28 | CASSYPLGQGDSPLHF | TGTGCCAGCAGTTACCCCCTAGGGCAGGGGGATTCACCCCTCCACTTT
TRBJ2-3 | - | - | TRBV7-2 | CASSLDGAGTQYF | TGTGCCAGCAGCTTAGACGGGGCCGGTACGCAGTATTTT
TRBJ2-7 | TRBD2 | - | TRBV15 | CATRSTGTTYEQYF | TGTGCCACCAGGTCGACCGGGACTACCTACGAGCAGTACTTC
TRBJ1-1 | TRBD1 | - | TRBV10-1 | CASLYRGRGTEAFF | TGCGCCAGCCTTTACAGGGGGCGAGGTACTGAAGCTTTCTTT
TRBJ1-1 | - | - | TRBV2 | CASKVYSGIEAFF | TGTGCCAGCAAGGTCTATTCCGGGATTGAAGCTTTCTTT
TRBJ2-1 | TRBD2 | - | TRBV11-1 | CASSSLAGGRYEQFF | TGTGCCAGCAGTTCTCTAGCGGGAGGGCGCTATGAGCAGTTCTTC
TRBJ2-2 | - | - | TRBV9 | CASSVASPGELFF | TGTGCCAGCAGCGTGGCTTCCCCCGGGGAGCTGTTTTTT
TRBJ2-2 | TRBD2 | once | TRBV7-9 | CASSFLAGAKDTGELFF | TGTGCCAGCAGCTTTCTAGCGGGGGCGAAGGACACCGGGGAGCTGTTTTTT
TRBJ1-2 | - | - | TRBV9 | CASSVDPHGENGYTF | TGTGCCAGCAGCGTAGATCCCCACGGAGAAAATGGCTACACCTTC
TRBJ1-2 | - | - | TRBV6-6 | CASSYPAALNYGYTF | TGTGCCAGCAGTTACCCCGCAGCCCTTAACTATGGCTACACCTTC
TRBJ1-1 | - | - | TRBV28 | CASSLAGNEILQAFF | TGTGCCAGCAGTTTGGCAGGCAACGAAATACTACAAGCTTTCTTT
TRBJ1-2 | - | - | TRBV28 | CASSSGWGRGGYTF | TGTGCCAGCAGTTCTGGGTGGGGGAGGGGCGGCTACACCTTC
TRBJ2-3 | - | - | TRBV7-9 | CASSLGGPQTDTQYF | TGTGCCAGCAGCTTGGGAGGCCCCCAAACAGATACGCAGTATTTT